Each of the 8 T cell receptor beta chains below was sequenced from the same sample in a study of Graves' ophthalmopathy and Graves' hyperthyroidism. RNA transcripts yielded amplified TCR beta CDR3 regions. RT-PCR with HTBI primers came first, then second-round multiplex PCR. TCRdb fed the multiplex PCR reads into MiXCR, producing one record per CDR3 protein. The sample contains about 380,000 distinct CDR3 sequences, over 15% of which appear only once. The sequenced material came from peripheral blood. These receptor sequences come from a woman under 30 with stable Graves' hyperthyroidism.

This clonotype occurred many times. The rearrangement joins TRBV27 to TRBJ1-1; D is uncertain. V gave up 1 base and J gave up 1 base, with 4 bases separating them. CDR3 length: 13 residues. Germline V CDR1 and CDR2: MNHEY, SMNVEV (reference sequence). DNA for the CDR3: TGTGCCAGCAGTTTATTCAGGAACACTGAAGCTTTCTTT. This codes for CASSLFRNTEAFF.

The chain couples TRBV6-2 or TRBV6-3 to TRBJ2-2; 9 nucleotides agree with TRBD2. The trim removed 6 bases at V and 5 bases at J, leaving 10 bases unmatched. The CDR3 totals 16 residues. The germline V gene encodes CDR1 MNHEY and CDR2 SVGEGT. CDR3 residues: CASSHPGLAGTGELFF. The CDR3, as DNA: TGTGCCAGCAGCCACCCCGGGCTAGCGGGGACCGGGGAGCTGTTTTTT.

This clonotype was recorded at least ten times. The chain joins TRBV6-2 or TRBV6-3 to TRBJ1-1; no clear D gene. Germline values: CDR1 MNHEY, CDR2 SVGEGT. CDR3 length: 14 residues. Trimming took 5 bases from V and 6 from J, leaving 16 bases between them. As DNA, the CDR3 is TGTGCCAGCAGTCCATCCCCGACCCTTTCTGAAGCTTTCTTT. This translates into CASSPSPTLSEAFF.

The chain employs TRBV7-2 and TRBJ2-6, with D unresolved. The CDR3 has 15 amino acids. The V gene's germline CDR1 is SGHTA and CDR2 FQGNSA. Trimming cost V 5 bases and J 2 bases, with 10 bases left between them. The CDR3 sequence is CASSPDHAGANVLTF. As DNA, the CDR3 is TGTGCCAGCAGCCCGGACCATGCTGGGGCCAACGTCCTGACTTTC.

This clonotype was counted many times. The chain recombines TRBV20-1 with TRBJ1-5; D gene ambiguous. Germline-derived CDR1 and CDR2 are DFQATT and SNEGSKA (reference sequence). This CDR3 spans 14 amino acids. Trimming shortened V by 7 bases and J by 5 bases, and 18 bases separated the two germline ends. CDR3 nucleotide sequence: TGCAGTGTCAAGTCGGCCGAGAGGTATCAGCCCCAGCATTTT. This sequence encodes CSVKSAERYQPQHF.

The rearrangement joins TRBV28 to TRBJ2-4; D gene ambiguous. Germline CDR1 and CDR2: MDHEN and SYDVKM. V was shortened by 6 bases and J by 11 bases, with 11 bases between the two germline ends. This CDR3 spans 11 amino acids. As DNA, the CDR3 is TGTGCCAGCAGCGCCCAGGAGCTTCAGTACTTC. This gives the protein CASSAQELQYF.

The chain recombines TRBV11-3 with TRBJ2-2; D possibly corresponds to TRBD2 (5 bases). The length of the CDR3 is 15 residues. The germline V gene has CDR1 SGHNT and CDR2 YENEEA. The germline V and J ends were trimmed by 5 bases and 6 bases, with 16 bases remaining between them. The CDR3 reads CASSPESAGSGELFF. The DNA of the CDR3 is TGTGCCAGCAGCCCAGAGAGCGCGGGCTCCGGGGAGCTGTTTTTT.

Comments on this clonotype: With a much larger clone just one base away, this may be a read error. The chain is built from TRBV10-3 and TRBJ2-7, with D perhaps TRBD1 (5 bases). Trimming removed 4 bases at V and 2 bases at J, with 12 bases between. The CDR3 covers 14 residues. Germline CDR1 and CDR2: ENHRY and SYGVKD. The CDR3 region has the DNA TGTGCCATCAGTGTCCACGACAGAGCCTACGAGCAGTACGTC. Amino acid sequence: CAISVHDRAYEQYV.